This T cell receptor (beta chain) came from a study of early T cells in non-severe SARS-CoV-2 infection. This clonotype showed up just a few times. Via MiXCR, TCRdb re-called the 5' RACE reads, giving one row per CDR3 protein. The repertoire has tens of thousands of distinct CDR3 sequences, approximately 5% of them found once; the top ten carry roughly 7.3%. Germline V gene data show CDR1 as DFQATT and CDR2 as SNEGSKA (reference sequence). The CDR3 loop spans 14 amino acids. The germline V and J ends were trimmed by 4 bases and 2 bases, with 12 bases remaining between them. The sample in question was whole blood, obtained at baseline. This receptor was identified in an adult who was a healthcare worker with PCR-confirmed SARS-CoV-2 infection or an uninfected control (not recorded which). The genes are TRBV20-1 and TRBJ1-5, with D tentatively TRBD1 (5 bases). DNA for the CDR3: TGCAGTGCTAAATTCGGGACGGGCAATCAGCCCCAGCATTTT. It specifies CSAKFGTGNQPQHF.